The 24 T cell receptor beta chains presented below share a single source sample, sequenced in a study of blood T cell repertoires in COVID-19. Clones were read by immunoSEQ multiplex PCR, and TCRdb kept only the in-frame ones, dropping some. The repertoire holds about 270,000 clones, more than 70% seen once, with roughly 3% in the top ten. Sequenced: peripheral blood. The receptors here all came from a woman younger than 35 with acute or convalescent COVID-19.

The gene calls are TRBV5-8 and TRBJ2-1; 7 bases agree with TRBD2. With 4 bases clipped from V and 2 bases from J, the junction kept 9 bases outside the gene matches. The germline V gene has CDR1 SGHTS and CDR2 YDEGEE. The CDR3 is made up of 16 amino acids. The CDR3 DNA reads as TGTGCCAGCAGCCCCCGCCGGGACTACACCTACAATGAGCAGTTCTTC. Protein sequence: CASSPRRDYTYNEQFF.

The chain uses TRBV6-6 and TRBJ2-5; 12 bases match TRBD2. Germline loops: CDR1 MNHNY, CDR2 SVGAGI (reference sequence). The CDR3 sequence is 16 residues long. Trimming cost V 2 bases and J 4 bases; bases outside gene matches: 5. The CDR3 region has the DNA TGTGCCAGCAGTTACGCTTTGGGACTAGCGGGAGAGACCCAGTACTTC. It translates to CASSYALGLAGETQYF.

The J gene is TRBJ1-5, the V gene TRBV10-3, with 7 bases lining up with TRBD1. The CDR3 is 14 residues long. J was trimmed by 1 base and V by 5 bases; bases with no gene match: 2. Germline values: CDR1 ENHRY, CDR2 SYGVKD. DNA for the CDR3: TGTGCCATCAGTCTACAGGGGAGCAATCAGCCCCAGCATTTT. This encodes CAISLQGSNQPQHF.

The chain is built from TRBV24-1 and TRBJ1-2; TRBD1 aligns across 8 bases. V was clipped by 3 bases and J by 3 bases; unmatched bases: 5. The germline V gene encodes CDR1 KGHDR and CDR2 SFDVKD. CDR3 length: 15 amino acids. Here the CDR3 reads CATSDPTGADYGYTF. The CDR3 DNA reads TGTGCCACCAGTGATCCGACAGGGGCCGACTATGGCTACACCTTC.

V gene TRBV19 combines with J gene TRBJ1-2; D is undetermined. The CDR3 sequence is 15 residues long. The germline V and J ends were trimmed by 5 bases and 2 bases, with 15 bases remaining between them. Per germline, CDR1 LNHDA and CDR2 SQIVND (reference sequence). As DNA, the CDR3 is TGTGCCAGTAGTCTAATGGGAGCGGTAAACTATGGCTACACCTTC. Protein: CASSLMGAVNYGYTF. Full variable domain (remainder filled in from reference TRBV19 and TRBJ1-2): DGGITQSPKYLFRKEGQNVTLSCEQNLNHDAMYWYRQDPGQGLRLIYYSQIVNDFQKGDIAEGYSVSREKKESFPLTVTSAQKNPTAFYLCASSLMGAVNYGYTFGSGTRLTVV.

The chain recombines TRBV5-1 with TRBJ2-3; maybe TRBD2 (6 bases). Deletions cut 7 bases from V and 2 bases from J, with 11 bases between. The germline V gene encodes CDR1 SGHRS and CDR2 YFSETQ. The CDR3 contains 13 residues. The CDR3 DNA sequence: TGCGCCAGCCGCGGACTAAACACAGATACGCAGTATTTT. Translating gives CASRGLNTDTQYF.

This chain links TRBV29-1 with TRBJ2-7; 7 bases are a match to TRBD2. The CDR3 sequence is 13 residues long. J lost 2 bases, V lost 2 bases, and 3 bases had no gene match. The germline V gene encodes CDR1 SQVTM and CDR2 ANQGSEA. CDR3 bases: TGCAGCGTTGAACTAGCGGAAACCTACGAGCAGTACTTC. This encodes CSVELAETYEQYF.

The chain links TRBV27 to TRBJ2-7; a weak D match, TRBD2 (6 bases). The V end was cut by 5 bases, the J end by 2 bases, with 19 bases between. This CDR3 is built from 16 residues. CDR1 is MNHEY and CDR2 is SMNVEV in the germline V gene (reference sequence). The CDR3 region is CASSPVETTSTYEQYF. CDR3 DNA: TGTGCCAGCAGTCCAGTCGAAACGACTAGTACCTACGAGCAGTACTTC.

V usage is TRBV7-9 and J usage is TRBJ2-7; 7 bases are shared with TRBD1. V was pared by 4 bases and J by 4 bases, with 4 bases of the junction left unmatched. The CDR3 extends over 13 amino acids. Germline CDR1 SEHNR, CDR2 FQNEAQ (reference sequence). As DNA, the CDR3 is TGTGCCAGCAGCTCCGACAGGGTATACGAGCAGTACTTC. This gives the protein CASSSDRVYEQYF.

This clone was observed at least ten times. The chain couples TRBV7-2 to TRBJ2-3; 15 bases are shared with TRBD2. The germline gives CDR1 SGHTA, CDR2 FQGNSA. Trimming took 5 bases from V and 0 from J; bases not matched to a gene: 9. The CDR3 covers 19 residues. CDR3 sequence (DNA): TGTGCCAGCAGCCCTGGACTAGCGGGAGGGCCCTCGAGCACAGATACGCAGTATTTT. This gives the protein CASSPGLAGGPSSTDTQYF.

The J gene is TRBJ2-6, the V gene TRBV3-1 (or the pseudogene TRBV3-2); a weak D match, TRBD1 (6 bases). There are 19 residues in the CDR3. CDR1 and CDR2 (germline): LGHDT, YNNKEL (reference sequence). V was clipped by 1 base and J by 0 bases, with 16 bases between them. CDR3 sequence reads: CASSQVPDRPNSGANVLTF. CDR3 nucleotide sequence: TGTGCCAGCAGCCAAGTTCCGGACAGACCAAACTCTGGGGCCAACGTCCTGACTTTC.

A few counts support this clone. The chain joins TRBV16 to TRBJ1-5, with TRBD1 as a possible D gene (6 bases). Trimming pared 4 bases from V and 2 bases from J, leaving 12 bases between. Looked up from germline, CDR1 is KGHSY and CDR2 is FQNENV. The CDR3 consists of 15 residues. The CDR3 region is CASSPEGGGNQPQHF. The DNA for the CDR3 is TGTGCCAGCAGCCCCGAGGGGGGGGGCAATCAGCCCCAGCATTTT.

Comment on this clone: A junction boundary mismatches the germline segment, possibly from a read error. CDR3 amino acids: CASSLGPAGNQQNTGELFF. CDR3 nucleotides: TGTGCTAGCAGCTTAGGGCCGGCGGGGAACCAACAGAACACCGGGGAGCTGTTTTTT. The chain has TRBV7-7 and TRBJ2-2; D might be TRBD2 (6 bases). Germline V gives CDR1 SSHAT, CDR2 FNYEAQ (reference sequence). CDR3 length: 19 amino acids.

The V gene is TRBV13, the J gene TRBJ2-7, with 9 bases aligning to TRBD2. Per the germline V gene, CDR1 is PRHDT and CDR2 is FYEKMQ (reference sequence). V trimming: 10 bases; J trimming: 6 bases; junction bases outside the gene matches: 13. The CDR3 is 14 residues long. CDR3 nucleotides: TGTGCCAACGGCCCGGGACTAGCAGTCGGCGAGCAGTACTTC. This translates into CANGPGLAVGEQYF. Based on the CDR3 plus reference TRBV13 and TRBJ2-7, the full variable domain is AAGVIQSPRHLIKEKRETATLKCYPIPRHDTVYWYQQGPGQDPQFLISFYEKMQSDKGSIPDRFSAQQFSDYHSELNMSSLELGDSALYFCANGPGLAVGEQYFGPGTRLTVT.

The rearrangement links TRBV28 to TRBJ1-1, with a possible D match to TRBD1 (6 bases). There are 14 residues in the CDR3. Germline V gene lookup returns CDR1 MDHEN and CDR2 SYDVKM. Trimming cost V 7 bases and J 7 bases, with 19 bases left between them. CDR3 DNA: TGTGCCAGCACCCCAACAGGGAAAAGGCATGAAGCTTTCTTT. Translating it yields CASTPTGKRHEAFF.

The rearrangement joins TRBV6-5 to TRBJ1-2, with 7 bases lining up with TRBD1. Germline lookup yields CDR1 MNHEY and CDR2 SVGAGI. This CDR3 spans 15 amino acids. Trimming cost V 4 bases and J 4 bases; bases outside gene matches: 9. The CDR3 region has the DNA TGTGCCAGCAGTTCCGGGACAGCAATCGGCTATGGCTACACCTTC. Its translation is CASSSGTAIGYGYTF.

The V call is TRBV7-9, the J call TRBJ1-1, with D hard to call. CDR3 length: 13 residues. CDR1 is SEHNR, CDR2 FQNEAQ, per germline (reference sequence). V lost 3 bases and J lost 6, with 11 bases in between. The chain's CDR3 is CASSFKEVSEAFF. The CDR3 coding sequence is TGTGCCAGCAGCTTTAAGGAGGTCTCTGAAGCTTTCTTT.

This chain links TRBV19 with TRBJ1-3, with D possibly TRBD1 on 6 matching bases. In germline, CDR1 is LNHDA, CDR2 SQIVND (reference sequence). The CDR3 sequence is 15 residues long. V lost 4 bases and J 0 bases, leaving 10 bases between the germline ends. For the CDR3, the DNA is TGTGCCAGTAGTAACAGGGAAAGCTCTGGAAACACCATATATTTT. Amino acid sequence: CASSNRESSGNTIYF.

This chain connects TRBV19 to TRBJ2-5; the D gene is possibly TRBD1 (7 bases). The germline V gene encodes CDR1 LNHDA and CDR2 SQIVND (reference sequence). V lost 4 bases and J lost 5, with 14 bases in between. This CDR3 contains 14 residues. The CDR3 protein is CASSSGQAGETQYF. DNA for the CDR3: TGTGCCAGTAGTAGCGGACAGGCGGGGGAGACCCAGTACTTC.

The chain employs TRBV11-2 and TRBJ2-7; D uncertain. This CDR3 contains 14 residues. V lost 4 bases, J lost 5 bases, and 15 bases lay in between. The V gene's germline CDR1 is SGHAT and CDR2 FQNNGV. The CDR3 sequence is CASSSMTWVHEQYF. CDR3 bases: TGTGCCAGCAGCTCCATGACATGGGTCCACGAGCAGTACTTC.

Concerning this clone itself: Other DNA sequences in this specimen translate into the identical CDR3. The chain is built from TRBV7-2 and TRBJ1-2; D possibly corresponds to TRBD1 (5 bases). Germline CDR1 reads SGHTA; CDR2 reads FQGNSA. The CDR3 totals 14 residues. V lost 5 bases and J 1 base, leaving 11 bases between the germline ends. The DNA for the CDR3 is TGTGCCAGCAGCCTAACTCAGGGTAACTATGGCTACACCTTC. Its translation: CASSLTQGNYGYTF.

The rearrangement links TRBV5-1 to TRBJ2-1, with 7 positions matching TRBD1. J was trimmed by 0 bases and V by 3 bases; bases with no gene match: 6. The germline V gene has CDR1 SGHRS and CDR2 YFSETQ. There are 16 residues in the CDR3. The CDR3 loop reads CASSYGQDSSYNEQFF. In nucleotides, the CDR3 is TGCGCCAGCAGCTACGGACAGGATAGCTCCTACAATGAGCAGTTCTTC.

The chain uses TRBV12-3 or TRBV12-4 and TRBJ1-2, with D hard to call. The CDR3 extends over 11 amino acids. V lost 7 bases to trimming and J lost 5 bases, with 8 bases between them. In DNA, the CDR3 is TGTGCCAGCACCTGGGCGTATGGCTACACCTTC. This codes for CASTWAYGYTF.

The CDR3 reads CASSAVLGRTDTQYF. CDR3 DNA sequence: TGTGCCAGCAGCGCCGTCTTGGGGAGGACAGATACGCAGTATTTT. The genes are TRBV7-9 and TRBJ2-3; possible D gene TRBD2, 6 bases. Germline loops: CDR1 SEHNR, CDR2 FQNEAQ (reference sequence). The CDR3 has 15 amino acids. V dropped 5 bases and J dropped 3 bases, with 15 bases sitting between them.